What follows are 26 T cell receptor beta chains derived from one specimen sequenced in a study of beta chain features in type 1 diabetes. The investigators reverse transcribed all of the isolated RNA, so they sequenced expressed TCRB transcripts. The table came from immunoSEQ multiplex PCR; TCRdb's copy has only in-frame clones and leaves some out. The sample has about 930,000 clones; under 20% are singletons. Sequenced material: naive CD4+ T cells from blood. Receptors originate from a woman aged 18-35 years in good health.

The gene calls are TRBV10-3 and TRBJ2-1; the D gene is possibly TRBD2 (5 bases). The CDR3 is made up of 16 amino acids. Per germline, CDR1 ENHRY and CDR2 SYGVKD. Trimming cost V 10 bases and J 4 bases, with 23 bases left between them. CDR3 DNA sequence: TGTGCCAGCAAGGCTAAAGGGAGCTACCTTTACAATGAGCAGTTCTTC. It yields the protein CASKAKGSYLYNEQFF.

This clone appeared a few times. This chain connects TRBV5-1 to TRBJ2-3; D possibly corresponds to TRBD2 (5 bases). Germline V lookup: CDR1 SGHRS, CDR2 YFSETQ. V lost 1 base and J lost 3, with 9 bases in between. The CDR3 totals 14 residues. The CDR3 DNA reads as TGCGCCAGCAGCTTGTCCGAGGGAACAGATACGCAGTATTTT. The encoded protein is CASSLSEGTDTQYF.

This clone was detected only a few times. The rearrangement joins TRBV14 to TRBJ2-1; D not certain. This CDR3 region has 18 residues. V gave up 0 bases and J gave up 0 bases, with 15 bases separating them. Per the germline V gene, CDR1 is SGHDN and CDR2 is FVKESK. In nucleotides, the CDR3 is TGTGCCAGCAGCCAAGAGATGGGGTCTAGGCCCTCCTACAATGAGCAGTTCTTC. Its protein is CASSQEMGSRPSYNEQFF. Variable domain in full (rest from reference TRBV14 and TRBJ2-1): EAGVTQFPSHSVIEKGQTVTLRCDPISGHDNLYWYRRVMGKEIKFLLHFVKESKQDESGMPNNRFLAERTGGTYSTLKVQPAELEDSGVYFCASSQEMGSRPSYNEQFFGPGTRLTVL.

V gene TRBV6-6 combines with J gene TRBJ1-2; D gene ambiguous. Trimming took off 2 bases at V and 8 bases at J, with 9 bases between the two ends. The CDR3 consists of 12 residues. CDR1 and CDR2 from the germline V gene are MNHNY and SVGAGI (reference sequence). The CDR3 here is CASSYDGWGYTF. In DNA, the CDR3 is TGTGCCAGCAGTTACGACGGATGGGGCTACACCTTC.

This clone was observed a few times. This rearrangement joins TRBV18 to TRBJ1-4; D perhaps matches TRBD1 (5 bases). The V end was cut by 1 base, the J end by 3 bases, with 9 bases between. The CDR3 loop spans 15 amino acids. Per the germline V gene, CDR1 is KGHSH and CDR2 is LQKENI. This CDR3 is CASSPRGSPNEKLFF. The CDR3 region has the DNA TGTGCCAGCTCACCACGGGGCAGCCCTAATGAAAAACTGTTTTTT.

The J gene is TRBJ2-3, the V gene TRBV7-2, with 11 bases matching TRBD2. The CDR3 sequence is 15 residues long. The J segment lost 5 bases and the V segment lost 4 bases, leaving 5 bases of the junction unmatched. Germline-derived CDR1 and CDR2 are SGHTA and FQGNSA. The CDR3 here is CASSSNGLAGDTQYF. The CDR3 DNA reads TGTGCCAGCAGCTCAAACGGACTAGCGGGAGATACGCAGTATTTT.

In this sample, this clone turned up a few times. This rearrangement joins TRBV6-5 to TRBJ2-1; D remains ambiguous. Trimming pared 4 bases from V and 5 bases from J, leaving 18 bases between. CDR3 length equals 16 residues. Germline values: CDR1 MNHEY, CDR2 SVGAGI. Here the CDR3 reads CASSFLSVLGHNEQFF. CDR3 nucleotide sequence: TGTGCCAGCAGTTTCCTCAGTGTCTTAGGGCACAATGAGCAGTTCTTC.

The V gene is TRBV7-9, the J gene TRBJ2-1, with D tentatively TRBD1 (5 bases). The CDR3 consists of 15 residues. V was clipped by 1 base and J by 9 bases, with 16 bases between them. Germline V gene sequence: CDR1 SEHNR, CDR2 FQNEAQ (reference sequence). CDR3 region: CASSLGGLGLSEQFF. DNA for the CDR3: TGTGCCAGCAGCTTAGGAGGCCTGGGGCTGAGTGAGCAGTTCTTC.

This chain connects TRBV12-2 to TRBJ2-2; the D call in the table, TRBD2, was not verified against the DNA. TRBV12-2 is listed as a pseudogene. The length of the CDR3 is 15 residues. In DNA, the CDR3 is TGTGCAAGTCGCTTAGCGGGACTCCGGCCCGGGGAGCTGTTTTTT. It yields the protein CASRLAGLRPGELFF.

The chain joins TRBV7-2 to TRBJ2-5; 8 bases are a match to TRBD2. Germline trimming cut 3 bases from V and 2 bases from J; bases unmatched to any gene: 11. Germline loops: CDR1 SGHTA, CDR2 FQGNSA. The CDR3 is made up of 17 amino acids. This CDR3 reads CASSFNPSGRGQETQYF. In DNA form, the CDR3 reads TGTGCCAGCAGCTTTAATCCCAGCGGGAGAGGGCAAGAGACCCAGTACTTC.

The chain joins TRBV6-1 to TRBJ2-7; D not certain. The germline V gene has CDR1 MNHNS and CDR2 SASEGT. The V gene lost 3 bases and the J gene lost 0 bases, with 12 bases spanning the gap. The CDR3 has 15 amino acids. The CDR3 DNA sequence: TGTGCCAGCAGTGAGGACCGGACCGTCTCCTACGAGCAGTACTTC. Translated: CASSEDRTVSYEQYF.

The chain recombines TRBV28 with TRBJ1-2, with TRBD1 identical over 7 bases. CDR1 and CDR2 from the germline V gene are MDHEN and SYDVKM. CDR3 length: 15 residues. After removal of 6 bases from V and 0 bases from J, the junction contained 7 bases not matched to a gene. CDR3 residues: CASRPGTDTNYGYTF. The CDR3 DNA follows: TGTGCCAGCAGACCGGGGACAGACACTAACTATGGCTACACCTTC.

This clone was observed a handful of times. Here the CDR3 reads CAISITRRDNEQFF. The DNA of the CDR3 is TGTGCCATCAGCATAACCCGACGGGACAATGAGCAGTTCTTC. This rearrangement joins TRBV10-3 to TRBJ2-1, with D hard to call. Germline CDR1 and CDR2: ENHRY and SYGVKD. This CDR3 spans 14 amino acids. V was cut by 6 bases and J by 5 bases, with 14 bases left in between.

This clone was seen a handful of times. The CDR3 is CASSLATGNTEAFF. Here the CDR3 DNA reads TGTGCCAGCAGCTTAGCCACAGGGAACACTGAAGCTTTCTTT. The rearrangement joins TRBV7-9 to TRBJ1-1, with D perhaps matching TRBD1 (5 bases). Germline V CDR1 and CDR2: SEHNR, FQNEAQ (reference sequence). CDR3 length equals 14 residues. With 0 bases removed from V and 1 base from J, the gap between germline ends came to 6 bases.

On this clone itself: Other DNA sequences in this specimen translate into the identical CDR3. The chain combines TRBV11-2 with TRBJ2-3, with D possibly being TRBD2 (5 bases). From germline, CDR1 is SGHAT and CDR2 FQNNGV. CDR3 size: 15 residues. The V gene lost 1 base and the J gene lost 2 bases, with 10 bases spanning the gap. The CDR3, as DNA: TGTGCCAGCAGCTTAGGAGCCGGGGTCACAGATACGCAGTATTTT. Protein: CASSLGAGVTDTQYF.

The V gene is TRBV9, the J gene TRBJ2-1; no clear D gene. Germline-derived CDR1 and CDR2 are SGDLS and YYNGEE. This CDR3 has 14 residues. Trimming stripped 0 bases from V and 0 bases from J, with 4 bases between. In DNA, the CDR3 is TGTGCCAGCAGCGTAGTAACCTCCTACAATGAGCAGTTCTTC. Its translation is CASSVVTSYNEQFF.

The chain employs TRBV9 and TRBJ2-2, with 7 bases identical to TRBD2. Germline V gives CDR1 SGDLS, CDR2 YYNGEE. The CDR3 spans 16 residues. After removal of 0 bases from V and 7 bases from J, the junction contained 9 bases not matched to a gene. CDR3 residues: CASSVGNSGYIGELFF. In DNA, the CDR3 is TGTGCCAGCAGCGTAGGGAATAGCGGGTATATCGGGGAGCTGTTTTTT.

This clone has only a few counts. The chain links TRBV6-6 to TRBJ1-4; D not resolved. This CDR3 has 14 residues. Trimming left V 7 bases short and J 4 bases short, with 13 bases between. From germline, CDR1 is MNHNY and CDR2 SVGAGI (reference sequence). The CDR3 coding sequence is TGTGCCAGCACCCCGCGAGGACGTAATGAAAAACTGTTTTTT. Its translation is CASTPRGRNEKLFF.

V is TRBV9 and J is TRBJ2-3; D not certain. The CDR3 covers 15 residues. In germline, CDR1 is SGDLS, CDR2 YYNGEE. Trimming took 3 bases from V and 2 from J, leaving 13 bases between them. The CDR3 reads CASSALSQTTDTQYF. In DNA form, the CDR3 reads TGTGCCAGCAGCGCCCTGAGCCAGACCACAGATACGCAGTATTTT.

The chain has TRBV28 and TRBJ1-1; maybe TRBD1 (6 bases). V was shortened by 0 bases and J by 10 bases, with 12 bases between the two germline ends. There are 13 residues in the CDR3. From germline, CDR1 is MDHEN and CDR2 SYDVKM. CDR3 DNA sequence: TGTGCCAGCAGTTTATGGGGGGCAGAGAGAGCTTTCTTT. Translated, it gives CASSLWGAERAFF.

This clone was seen a few times. The chain combines TRBV7-2 with TRBJ2-3; no clear D gene. Germline loops: CDR1 SGHTA, CDR2 FQGNSA. Trimming took off 5 bases at V and 10 bases at J, with 16 bases between the two ends. CDR3 length: 13 amino acids. The CDR3 is CASSPERTRAQYF. CDR3 in DNA: TGTGCCAGCAGCCCCGAGAGAACCCGGGCGCAGTATTTT.

This clone has more than one count but fewer than ten. The chain joins TRBV7-9 to TRBJ2-5, with a weak D call TRBD1 (5 bases). CDR3 length equals 17 residues. Germline lookup yields CDR1 SEHNR and CDR2 FQNEAQ (reference sequence). V was shortened by 7 bases and J by 2 bases, with 23 bases between the two germline ends. The DNA of the CDR3 is TGTGCCAGCAACGCACTCGCCGTGGGGCAGCAACAAGAGACCCAGTACTTC. Protein: CASNALAVGQQQETQYF.

In this sample, this clone turned up many times. V and J are TRBV13 and TRBJ2-1; no clear D. The CDR3 covers 12 residues. Germline loops: CDR1 PRHDT, CDR2 FYEKMQ (reference sequence). V lost 5 bases and J lost 8, with 10 bases in between. The CDR3 here is CASSPVRDEQFF. CDR3 sequence (DNA): TGTGCCAGCAGCCCCGTACGTGATGAGCAGTTCTTC. Using reference TRBV13 and TRBJ2-1 for the parts outside the CDR3, the full variable domain is AAGVIQSPRHLIKEKRETATLKCYPIPRHDTVYWYQQGPGQDPQFLISFYEKMQSDKGSIPDRFSAQQFSDYHSELNMSSLELGDSALYFCASSPVRDEQFFGPGTRLTVL.

V and J are TRBV5-1 and TRBJ2-5; D unclear. The CDR3 totals 13 residues. Trimming took 4 bases from V and 1 from J, leaving 8 bases between them. Germline assignment: CDR1 SGHRS and CDR2 YFSETQ. The CDR3 nucleotides are TGCGCCAGCAGCCCTCTGACCCAAGAGACCCAGTACTTC. This sequence encodes CASSPLTQETQYF. Combining the CDR3 with reference TRBV5-1 and TRBJ2-5 gives the whole variable domain KAGVTQTPRYLIKTRGQQVTLSCSPISGHRSVSWYQQTPGQGLQFLFEYFSETQRNKGNFPGRFSGRQFSNSRSEMNVSTLELGDSALYLCASSPLTQETQYFGPGTRLLVL.

The chain couples TRBV19 to TRBJ2-6, with a tentative D call TRBD1 (5 bases). Germline V CDR1 and CDR2: LNHDA, SQIVND (reference sequence). Trimming cost V 3 bases and J 4 bases, with 10 bases left between them. The CDR3 runs to 15 residues. As DNA, the CDR3 is TGTGCCAGTAGTATGTCAGGGTCCGGGGCCAACGTCCTGACTTTC. Protein sequence: CASSMSGSGANVLTF.

The gene calls are TRBV6-5 and TRBJ2-5, with a possible D match to TRBD2 (6 bases). Germline V CDR1 and CDR2: MNHEY, SVGAGI. The CDR3 extends over 15 amino acids. V lost 2 bases, J lost 5 bases, and 15 bases lay in between. CDR3 region: CASSYGAGGTETQYF. In DNA form, the CDR3 reads TGTGCCAGCAGTTACGGGGCAGGAGGGACTGAGACCCAGTACTTC.